This TCR beta chain is from a study of Ad26.COV2.S vaccination and SARS-CoV-2 variants. Study information: Ad26.COV2.S given intramuscularly, once or twice 56 days apart. Study-level findings and limits: Placebo recipients showed lower spike-specific TCR breadth than vaccinees.

This clone was counted a single time. Its cognate antigen is unknown. Produced via immunoSEQ multiplex PCR; TCRdb's table is partial and in-frame only. Here the sample spans 450,000 to 550,000 clones, nearly 90% being singletons. Specified treatment: around 19 received Ad26.COV2.S at low or high dose, single or two shots; about five received placebo; per-sample allocation not given. Day 63 after the first injection of vaccine or placebo was the sampling time. The CDR3 contains 14 residues. Germline CDR1 and CDR2: MGHRA and YSYEKL. V lost 1 base and J lost 8, with 14 bases in between. The sample in question was peripheral blood, obtained in a trial of Ad26.COV2.S vaccine versus placebo. The V call is TRBV4-1, the J call TRBJ2-5, with TRBD2 as a possible D gene (5 bases). The sequence was collected from a person between 18 and 65 years old who received the Ad26.COV2.S COVID-19 vaccine or a placebo. In DNA form, the CDR3 reads TGCGCCAGCAGCCAAGTCGACTCCCGGGATACCCAGTACTTC. It encodes CASSQVDSRDTQYF.